The sequence of this T cell receptor beta chain was determined in a study of response to subunit inactivated influenza vaccine. This CDR3 has 13 residues. Germline V lookup: CDR1 SNHLY, CDR2 FYNNEI. The J segment lost 1 base and the V segment lost 8 bases, leaving 2 bases of the junction unmatched. TCRdb reanalysed the RT-PCR reads using MiXCR and keeps one entry per CDR3 protein. The sample shows 500,000 to 750,000 distinct CDR3 sequences, 14% of them seen only once. The study's findings and limits: Only a handful of new T cells, the authors suggested, are recruited with each seasonal influenza vaccination.

Concerning this clonotype itself: No antigen is known for it.

The TCR was taken from a middle-aged man who received an inactivated influenza vaccine. V usage is TRBV2 and J usage is TRBJ2-1, with TRBD1 matching over 7 bases. The specimen was PBMCs from blood, collected 12 days after vaccination. The CDR3 DNA is TGTGCCAGCCAACAGGGGTCCTACAATGAGCAGTTCTTC. Protein product: CASQQGSYNEQFF.